This TCR beta chain came from a study of tumor-infiltrating lymphocytes in primary liver carcinoma. Study summary: Tumor stage was T1-T3 N0M0, and tumor size was 4.2 to 10 cm across. The study obtained roughly 3.65 to 7.13 million productive TCRbeta reads per sample, similar across tissue types.

Broader study findings: Overlap in tumor-adjacent and tumor-blood pairs fell below that of tumor region pairs.

The roughly 18-34 mg bulk tissue piece was not sorted before simultaneous RNA and DNA extraction. Synthesis of TCR beta cDNA was carried out from 450 to 650 ng total RNA with a constant-region primer. Researchers made the TCR beta libraries by running three nested multiplex PCR rounds with slightly modified ARM-PCR. TRBV1-TRBV30 forward and Cbeta reverse primers drove the first two approximately 10-cycle rounds. MiXCR was run by TCRdb on the multiplex PCR reads, yielding one entry per CDR3 protein. This table holds 100,000 or so distinct CDR3 sequences, 55% to 80% found once. Worth noting for this clonotype: Its antigen remains unknown. At one of its ends the junction is not consistent with the germline gene, which may arise from a read error.

The CDR3 contains 14 residues. Germline CDR1 is MNHNY and CDR2 is SVGAGI (reference sequence). Sequencing was performed on liver tumor tissue from sampling region 2. Subset meaning: tumor region T2, inferior pole. The chain has TRBV6-6 and TRBJ2-1, with 12 bases lining up with TRBD2. This receptor was taken from a woman aged 60-70 years with primary liver carcinoma and hepatitis B virus infection. CDR3 DNA sequence: TGTGACAGCAGTTCACTAGCGGGAGGCAATAAGCAGTTCTTC. Translation: CDSSSLAGGNKQFF.